This T cell receptor beta chain was observed in a study of CD8+ T cells in alopecia areata (dated by TCRdb to the late 2010s). For context, the study as a whole: To study T cell clonal expansion in alopecia areata, the researchers applied high-throughput TCRbeta sequencing to both the C3H/HeJ mouse model and human patients. Scalp clonality was compared among normal scalp (n=4), patchy alopecia areata scalp (n=8), and alopecia totalis/universalis scalp (n=8). RNA was obtained with the PAXgene miRNA kit for fixed scalp, the miRNeasy kit for PBMCs, and the RNeasy kit for mouse skin. immunoSEQ multiplex PCR using 35 Vbeta forward primers and 13 Jbeta reverse primers was used to amplify TCRbeta CDR3 regions. In humans, TCRbeta sequencing was performed on scalp tissue and on sorted CD4+ and CD8+ peripheral blood T cells from healthy controls and from patients with patchy or totalis/universalis alopecia areata.

The full study reports these points: Shared TCR sequences between patients were less evident than in mice, which may be partly attributable to HLA diversity in the patient population. Unlike mouse skin, where gammadelta T cells dominate, normal human skin contains resident alphabeta T cells that get sequenced too, which complicates analysis of the scalp TCR repertoire. Higher clonality and more expanded CD8+ clones were observed in lesional scalp than in normal scalp, particularly in alopecia totalis/universalis, a finding suggestive of antigenic drive.

Library method: the immunoSEQ multiplex PCR assay. RNA was extracted from all samples and reverse transcribed into cDNA, which served as template for TCR sequencing. SuperScript III was used for first-strand cDNA synthesis, primed with a 2:1 mix of oligo-dT and random hexamers. A synthetic immune receptor repertoire was used to assess amplification bias, and residual bias was removed computationally. Processing in the source paper ran as follows. After raw reads were preprocessed to remove errors, the CDR3 was defined following IMGT conventions as running from the conserved cysteine to phenylalanine. To get clonality, Shannon entropy was normalized by log2 of the number of productive unique TCRs and the result was subtracted from 1. Whether each scalp clone was CD4 or CD8 was inferred by checking scalp TCRbeta sequences against the CD4 and CD8 repertoires from sorted blood. The table was pulled from immuneACCESS by TCRdb, which kept in-frame rearrangements only. Such tables lose some clones; where checked, under half of the loss comes from unresolved V genes, and the rest has no known cause. For V, J and clone size, that table is used; D and trimming come from the DNA. The sample has 98,000 or so clones on record, under 65% of them singletons. Over 20% of the sample is in the top ten clones.

Note on this clone: The clone's antigen remains unknown. There are no base qualities to consult, and no much larger clone falls within one base.

Cut back by 3 bases and 0 bases, the V and J ends lie 5 bases apart. Looking up the germline V gene yields CDR1 MDHEN and CDR2 SYDVKM. Inclusive of the bounding cysteine and phenylalanine, the CDR3 is 14 residues long. The entry retains the CDR3 DNA only, 42 bases that are in frame from base 1. Lesional scalp punch biopsies and peripheral blood were collected from alopecia areata patients. PBMCs were isolated by density centrifugation and stained for CD3, CD4 and CD8, after which CD4+ and CD8+ T cells were sorted on a FACSAria. The untreated alopecia areata patients were recruited through a multicenter biomarker study. Blood CD8+ T cells from roughly five biomarker-study patients were further sorted into NKG2D-low and NKG2D-high fractions.

Sequencing input: NKG2D-low CD8+ T cells sorted from blood. Interpreted using the paper, the cell subset or site label stands for: sorted CD8+ NKG2D-low blood T cells. The TCR sequence derives from a human donor with alopecia areata. This chain joins TRBV28 to TRBJ2-2, with the D gene call left open. The bases are TGTGCCAGCAGTTTCACCACGAACACCGGGGAGCTGTTTTTT. Translated, it reads CASSFTTNTGELFF.